Following are 15 T cell receptor beta chains from one sample sequenced in a study of immune evolution from preneoplasia to lung adenocarcinoma. The table came from immunoSEQ multiplex PCR; TCRdb's copy has only in-frame clones and leaves some out. Counted here are approximately 9,600 clones, just over 75% occurring once; the ten biggest clones make up just over 6.5%. Sequenced: FFPE lung adenocarcinoma in situ tissue. The receptor source for this set is a person between 55 and 80 years old with lung adenocarcinoma.

The gene calls are TRBV2 and TRBJ1-1, with unresolved D. The V end was cut by 3 bases, the J end by 0 bases, with 8 bases between. The CDR3 spans 14 residues. Germline V gene lookup returns CDR1 SNHLY and CDR2 FYNNEI. The CDR3 sequence is CASSDQDLNTEAFF. The CDR3 region has the DNA TGTGCCAGCAGTGATCAGGACCTGAACACTGAAGCTTTCTTT.

The table lists this clone with a few counts. This chain uses TRBV6-5 with TRBJ1-6; D remains unclear. Trimming removed 0 bases from V and 11 bases from J, with 14 bases in between. The CDR3 is 15 residues long. The V gene's germline CDR1 is MNHEY and CDR2 SVGAGI. The CDR3 loop is CASSYSAVTGTPLHF. For the CDR3, the DNA is TGTGCCAGCAGTTACTCGGCCGTCACCGGGACACCCCTCCACTTT.

The table lists this clone with a count of one. The chain uses TRBV10-1 and TRBJ2-6; 7 bases fit TRBD1. V dropped 8 bases and J dropped 3; count of bases not matched to a gene: 7. From germline, CDR1 is WNHNN and CDR2 SYGVQD (reference sequence). This CDR3 is 15 amino acids long. CDR3 nucleotide sequence: TGCGCCAGCTACCCAGGGGGTGGTGGGGCCAACGTCCTGACTTTC. Translated, it gives CASYPGGGGANVLTF.

V and J are TRBV11-3 and TRBJ2-2; 7 nucleotides line up with TRBD1. The CDR3 length is 15 residues. The germline V gene has CDR1 SGHNT and CDR2 YENEEA. J lost 2 bases, V lost 3 bases, and 3 bases had no gene match. The CDR3 spells CASSFGTANTGELFF. The CDR3 nucleotides are TGTGCCAGCAGCTTCGGGACAGCAAACACCGGGGAGCTGTTTTTT.

J is TRBJ1-5 and V is TRBV6-5; TRBD1 matches at 7 bases. This CDR3 is 16 amino acids long. CDR1 is MNHEY, CDR2 SVGAGI, per germline. Trimming cost V 0 bases and J 9 bases; bases outside gene matches: 11. CDR3 sequence: CASSYSGRQGSPPQHF. The CDR3, as DNA: TGTGCCAGCAGTTACTCAGGTCGACAGGGATCACCGCCCCAGCATTTT.

The J gene is TRBJ1-2, the V gene TRBV6-5; the D gene is possibly TRBD1 (5 bases). The germline CDR1 and CDR2 sequences are MNHEY and SVGAGI. The V and J ends lost 6 bases and 6 bases respectively, with 17 bases between them. The CDR3 is 14 amino acids. CDR3: CASRPPRGGNGYTF. CDR3 nucleotides: TGTGCCAGCAGACCACCCCGGGGGGGGAATGGCTACACCTTC.

The J gene is TRBJ2-7, the V gene TRBV6-1; D is ambiguous. The CDR3 sequence is 12 residues long. V dropped 6 bases and J dropped 6 bases, with 12 bases sitting between them. CDR1 is MNHNS and CDR2 is SASEGT in the germline V gene. DNA for the CDR3: TGTGCCAGCAGAGTGACCGTGACCGAGCAGTACTTC. This sequence encodes CASRVTVTEQYF.

The chain's CDR3 is CAWSMDGTYNEQFF. Here the CDR3 DNA reads TGTGCCTGGAGTATGGACGGGACCTACAATGAGCAGTTCTTC. The genes are TRBV30 and TRBJ2-1; a possible D gene is TRBD2 (5 bases). Germline-derived CDR1 and CDR2 are GTSNPN and SVGIG (reference sequence). The V end was cut by 2 bases, the J end by 2 bases, with 10 bases between. This CDR3 is built from 14 residues.

The rearrangement joins TRBV18 to TRBJ2-2; D unclear. V shed 3 bases and J shed 6 bases, with 11 bases lying between them. The germline V gene encodes CDR1 KGHSH and CDR2 LQKENI. This CDR3 region has 14 residues. CDR3 protein: CASSPISDAGELFF. DNA for the CDR3: TGTGCCAGCTCACCTATCTCGGACGCCGGGGAGCTGTTTTTT.

The J gene is TRBJ2-5, the V gene TRBV2; 7 positions agree with TRBD2. The CDR3 extends over 15 amino acids. The germline V gene encodes CDR1 SNHLY and CDR2 FYNNEI. V was pared by 2 bases and J by 5 bases, with 8 bases of the junction left unmatched. As DNA, the CDR3 is TGTGCCAGCAGTGAACCGTGGAGGGGAGGGGAGACCCAGTACTTC. Its protein product is CASSEPWRGGETQYF.

This clone was seen just once. The J gene is TRBJ1-4, the V gene TRBV28, with a tentative D call TRBD1 (6 bases). Between the trimmed V and J ends, which lost 9 bases and 5 bases, there was a span of 10 bases. CDR3 length equals 12 residues. Per germline, CDR1 MDHEN and CDR2 SYDVKM. CDR3 loop: CASFGQNEKLFF. CDR3 DNA: TGTGCCAGTTTCGGACAGAATGAAAAACTGTTTTTT.

The chain carries TRBV19 and TRBJ1-4; 7 positions match TRBD1. Unmatched junction bases numbered 3, after V lost 10 bases and J lost 4 bases. Germline assignment: CDR1 LNHDA and CDR2 SQIVND (reference sequence). The CDR3 loop spans 12 amino acids. CDR3 nucleotides: TGTGCCACTACAGGGGATAATGAAAAACTGTTTTTT. As protein: CATTGDNEKLFF.

This chain connects TRBV19 to TRBJ1-5; 9 bases map to TRBD1. Germline V gives CDR1 LNHDA, CDR2 SQIVND (reference sequence). Trimming took 2 bases from V and 4 from J; bases not matched to a gene: 3. The CDR3 consists of 15 residues. As DNA, the CDR3 is TGTGCCAGTAGTATAAGGGGACAGGGAAATCAGCCCCAGCATTTT. It yields the protein CASSIRGQGNQPQHF. The variable domain in full, with the rest retrieved from reference TRBV19 and TRBJ1-5, is DGGITQSPKYLFRKEGQNVTLSCEQNLNHDAMYWYRQDPGQGLRLIYYSQIVNDFQKGDIAEGYSVSREKKESFPLTVTSAQKNPTAFYLCASSIRGQGNQPQHFGDGTRLSIL.

This clone was seen once. The chain couples TRBV15 to TRBJ2-3; D perhaps matches TRBD2 (5 bases). CDR3 length equals 14 residues. V was clipped by 0 bases and J by 2 bases, with 6 bases between them. The V gene's germline CDR1 is LNHNV and CDR2 YYDKDF (reference sequence). The DNA for the CDR3 is TGTGCCACCAGCAGAGATGACTACACAGATACGCAGTATTTT. This sequence encodes CATSRDDYTDTQYF.

This clone occurred once. The rearrangement uses TRBV4-1 and TRBJ1-5; D gene ambiguous. V lost 3 bases to trimming and J lost 0 bases, with 6 bases between them. Germline V gives CDR1 MGHRA, CDR2 YSYEKL. The CDR3 totals 14 residues. The CDR3 spells CASSHLGSNQPQHF. CDR3 nucleotides: TGCGCCAGCAGCCATCTGGGTAGCAATCAGCCCCAGCATTTT.